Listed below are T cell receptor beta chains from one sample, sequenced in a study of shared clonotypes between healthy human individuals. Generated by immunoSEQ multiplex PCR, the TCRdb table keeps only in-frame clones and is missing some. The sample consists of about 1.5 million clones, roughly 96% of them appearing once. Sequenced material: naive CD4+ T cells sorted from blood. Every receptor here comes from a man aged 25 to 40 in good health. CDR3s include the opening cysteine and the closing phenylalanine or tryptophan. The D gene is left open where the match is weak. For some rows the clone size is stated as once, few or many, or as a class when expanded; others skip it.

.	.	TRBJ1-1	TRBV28	TGTGCCAGCAGTCAAGCCAGACCGGGACCTGAAGCTTTCTTT	CASSQARPGPEAFF
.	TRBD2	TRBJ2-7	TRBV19	TGTGCCAGTAGTAAAGGCCCGGGACTAGCGAGCTACGAGCAGTACTTC	CASSKGPGLASYEQYF
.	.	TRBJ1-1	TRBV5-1	TGCGCCAGCAGCTTGGAGTCCCTCGGGAACACTGAAGCTTTCTTT	CASSLESLGNTEAFF
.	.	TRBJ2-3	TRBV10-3	TGTGCCATCAGACCACAGGGTGGTGGAGATACGCAGTATTTT	CAIRPQGGGDTQYF
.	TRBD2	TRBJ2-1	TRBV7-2	TGTGCCAGCAGCTTAGGGCCGAGACTAGCGGGACCTTACAATGAGCAGTTCTTC	CASSLGPRLAGPYNEQFF
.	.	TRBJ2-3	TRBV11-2	TGTGCCAGCAGCTTAGTGGGCGGGTTCTTCTCAGATACGCAGTATTTT	CASSLVGGFFSDTQYF
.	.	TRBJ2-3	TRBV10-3	TGTGCCATCAGAGAAACAACCTCAGATACGCAGTATTTT	CAIRETTSDTQYF
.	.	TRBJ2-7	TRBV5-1	TGCGCCAGCAGCTTGGAACCAGAGCCATCCTACGAGCAGTACTTC	CASSLEPEPSYEQYF
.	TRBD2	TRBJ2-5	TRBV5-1	TGCGCCAGCAGCAGCCAGTGGACTAGCGAAGAGACCCAGTACTTC	CASSSQWTSEETQYF
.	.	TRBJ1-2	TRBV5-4	TGTGCCAGCAGCATGGACAGTTATGGCTACACCTTC	CASSMDSYGYTF
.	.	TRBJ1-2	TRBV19	TGTGCCAGTAGTACCCGCGGGGTGGGCTACACCTTC	CASSTRGVGYTF
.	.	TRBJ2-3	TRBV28	TGTGCCAGCAGCCCTGGGGGACCCCCTTTAGATACGCAGTATTTT	CASSPGGPPLDTQYF
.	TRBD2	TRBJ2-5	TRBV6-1	TGTGCCAGCATAGGACTAGCGGGAGTCGAGACCCAGTACTTC	CASIGLAGVETQYF
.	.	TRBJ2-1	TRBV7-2	TGTGCCAGCAGCCAGACGGGAACAGGGTACTACAATGAGCAGTTCTTC	CASSQTGTGYYNEQFF
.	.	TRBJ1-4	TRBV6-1	TGTGCCAGCAGTGAAATTCCTCAGGGGCGACTGTTTTTT	CASSEIPQGRLFF
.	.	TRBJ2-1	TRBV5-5	TGTGCCAGCAGCAAAGAGGTGAACAGGGCCTACAATGAGCAGTTCTTC	CASSKEVNRAYNEQFF
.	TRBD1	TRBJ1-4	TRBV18	TGTGCCAGCTCACCTCGGACAGGTTCATTTCCTAATGAAAAACTGTTTTTT	CASSPRTGSFPNEKLFF
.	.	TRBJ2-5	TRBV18	TGTGCCAGCTCACCAATCGGCAGCCGGCAAGAGACCCAGTACTTC	CASSPIGSRQETQYF
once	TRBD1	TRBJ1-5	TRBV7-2	TGTGCCAGCAGCTTAGACCGGGACAGGGGTTATCAGCCCCAGCATTTT	CASSLDRDRGYQPQHF
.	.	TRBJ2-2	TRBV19	TGTGCCAGTAGTATACTCGGAGGAATCGCCGGGGAGCTGTTTTTT	CASSILGGIAGELFF
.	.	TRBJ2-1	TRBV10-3	TGTGCCATCAGTGAGTCGATTATGGGGGAGCAGTTCTTC	CAISESIMGEQFF
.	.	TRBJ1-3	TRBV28	TGTGCCAGTGAAGGTTCGGGAAACACCATATATTTT	CASEGSGNTIYF
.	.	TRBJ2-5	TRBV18	TGTGCCAGCTCTCCCTCCCAAGAGACCCAGTACTTC	CASSPSQETQYF
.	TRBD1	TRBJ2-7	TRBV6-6	TGTGCCAGCAAGGACAGGGGAGGCTCCTACGAGCAGTACTTC	CASKDRGGSYEQYF
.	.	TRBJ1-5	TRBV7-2	TGTGCCAGCAGCTTAGTCTTGGACTCGTCCCAGCATTTT	CASSLVLDSSQHF
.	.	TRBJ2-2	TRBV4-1	TGCGCCAGCAGCCAGGAGGTGGTAGGGGCGAACACCGGGGAGCTGTTTTTT	CASSQEVVGANTGELFF
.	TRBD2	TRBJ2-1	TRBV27	TGTGCCAGCAGTCCCACCCTAGCGGGAGGGTATAGCGATGAGCAGTTCTTC	CASSPTLAGGYSDEQFF
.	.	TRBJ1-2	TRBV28	TGTGCCAGCACCCCGAGCGGGGGTCGGGGGATAATGGACTACACCTTC	CASTPSGGRGIMDYTF
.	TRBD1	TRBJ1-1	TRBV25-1	TGTGCCAGCAGTGAATCACAAAGGGGGCCGAGCACTGAAGCTTTCTTT	CASSESQRGPSTEAFF
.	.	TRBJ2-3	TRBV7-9	TGTGCCAGCAGCTTGACCGGAGCTAGCACAGATACGCAGTATTTT	CASSLTGASTDTQYF
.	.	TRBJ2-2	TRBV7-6	TGTGCCAGCAGCTTATTTGACGCACCGACCGGGGAGCTGTTTTTT	CASSLFDAPTGELFF
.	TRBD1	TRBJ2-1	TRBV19	TGTGCCAGTAGTACGGTCCCGGGACAGAGATACAATGAGCAGTTCTTC	CASSTVPGQRYNEQFF
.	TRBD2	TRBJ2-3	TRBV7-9	TGTGCCAGCAGCCAAGGCCCTAGCGGGAGTACAGATACGCAGTATTTT	CASSQGPSGSTDTQYF
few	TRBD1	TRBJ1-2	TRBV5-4	TGTGCCAGCAGCCCCTCAAGCCTGACAGGGAACTATGGCTACACCTTC	CASSPSSLTGNYGYTF
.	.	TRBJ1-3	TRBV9	TGTGCCAGCAGCTCCCGAACAGGGCTTGGAAACACCATATATTTT	CASSSRTGLGNTIYF
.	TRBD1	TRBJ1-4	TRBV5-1	TGCGCCAGCAGCTTGGGTCAGGGGGTGGTTGAAAAACTGTTTTTT	CASSLGQGVVEKLFF
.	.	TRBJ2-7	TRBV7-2	TGTGCCAGCAGCGCTTCTGACTACGAGCAGTACTTC	CASSASDYEQYF
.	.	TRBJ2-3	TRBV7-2	TGTGCCAGCAGCCAGAACACCAGGGGGGGGCAGTATTTT	CASSQNTRGGQYF
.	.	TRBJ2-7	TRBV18	TGTGCCAGCTCACTCTCGGACATTTCCTACGAGCAGTACTTC	CASSLSDISYEQYF
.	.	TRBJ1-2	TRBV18	TGTGCCAGCTCACCATCGGCAGGGAGGGACGATGGCTACACCTTC	CASSPSAGRDDGYTF
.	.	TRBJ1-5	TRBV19	TGTGCCAGTATGGGGACATTAGGCCAGCCCCAGCATTTT	CASMGTLGQPQHF
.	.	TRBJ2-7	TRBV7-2	TGTGCCAGCAGCTTATATCCCCCTACCTACGAGCAGTACTTC	CASSLYPPTYEQYF
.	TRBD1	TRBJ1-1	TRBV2	TGTGCCAGCATCCGGACAGGGAGTGAAGCTTTCTTT	CASIRTGSEAFF
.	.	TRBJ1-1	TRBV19	TGTGCCAGTAGCCCGTCCCCGGCGACTGAAGCTTTCTTT	CASSPSPATEAFF
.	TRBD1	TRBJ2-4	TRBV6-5	TGTGCCAGCAGTTGGGACCGGGACAGGTCGAACATTCAGTACTTC	CASSWDRDRSNIQYF
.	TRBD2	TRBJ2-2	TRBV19	TGTGCCAGTATTATGGCGGGGGGGCACCCCGGGGAGCTGTTTTTT	CASIMAGGHPGELFF
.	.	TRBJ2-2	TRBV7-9	TGTGCCAGCAGTGGTTCAGGGCCCCTGAACACCGGGGAGCTGTTTTTT	CASSGSGPLNTGELFF
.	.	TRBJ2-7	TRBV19	TGTGCCAGTAGTATAAACAGGGATGTGGTCGAGCAGTACTTC	CASSINRDVVEQYF
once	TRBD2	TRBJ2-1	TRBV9	TGTGCCAGCAGCGCCCACGGACTAGCGATGAACAATGAGCAGTTCTTC	CASSAHGLAMNNEQFF
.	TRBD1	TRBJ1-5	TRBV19	TGTGCCAGTAGACATACTCCGGGACAGGACCCGCCCCAGCATTTT	CASRHTPGQDPPQHF
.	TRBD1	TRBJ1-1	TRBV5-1	TGCGCCAGCAGGTTGCTCGGGACAGCGAACACTGAAGCTTTCTTT	CASRLLGTANTEAFF
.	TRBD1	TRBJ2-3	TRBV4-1	TGCGCCAGCAGCCCCCGGTCGGACAGGGGCCACACGGGAGATACGCAGTATTTT	CASSPRSDRGHTGDTQYF
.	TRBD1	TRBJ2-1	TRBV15	TGTGCCACCAGCAGGAGAGGAAACGTTAGGGACAGGGGCTACAATGAGCAGTTCTTC	CATSRRGNVRDRGYNEQFF
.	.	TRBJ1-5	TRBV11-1	TGTGCCAGCAGTCTGACACCGGGTTGGAATCAGCCCCAGCATTTT	CASSLTPGWNQPQHF